This is a list of T cell receptor beta chains from one sample in a study of human T cells and chemical hapten exposure. TCRdb reanalysed the RACE reads using MiXCR and keeps one entry per CDR3 protein. The data contain 30,000 to 40,000 distinct CDR3 sequences, about 7.6% of them seen just once; the ten biggest clones take up 1.3%. Specimen: whole blood, collected in connection with sensitization to the hapten diphenylcyclopropenone (DPC). All receptors come from a woman between 50 and 59 years old with alopecia areata. Some clones in this sample may be carry-over from other donors' samples. Both conserved end residues are part of each CDR3. D genes are given only for firm matches. Some rows mark clone size as missing; the rest say once, few, many or name a class of expanded clone.

few	NA	TRBV29-1	TRBJ2-1	CSVERTNLLNEQFF	TGCAGCGTTGAGAGGACTAACCTTCTCAATGAGCAGTTCTTC
many	NA	TRBV29-1	TRBJ2-7	CSVVAPGEQYF	TGCAGCGTTGTTGCCCCCGGGGAGCAGTACTTC
many	TRBD2	TRBV18	TRBJ2-5	CASSSSLAFQETQYF	TGTGCCAGCTCATCGTCACTAGCGTTCCAAGAGACCCAGTACTTC
many	TRBD1	TRBV10-1	TRBJ2-4	CASVGRSTGGSNIQYF	TGCGCCAGCGTCGGTCGATCGACAGGGGGATCGAACATTCAGTACTTC
many	NA	TRBV12-3/TRBV12-4	TRBJ2-1	CASSLAPGTQFF	TGTGCCAGCAGTTTAGCGCCGGGGACCCAGTTCTTC
many	NA	TRBV9	TRBJ2-3	CASSLQGPGDTQYF	TGTGCCAGCAGCCTCCAAGGCCCCGGGGATACGCAGTATTTT
many	TRBD1	TRBV6-2/TRBV6-3	TRBJ2-7	CASSSRDRLYEQYF	TGTGCCAGCAGTTCCCGGGACAGGCTGTACGAGCAGTACTTC
many	TRBD1	TRBV18	TRBJ1-1	CASSARGQGKNTEAFF	TGTGCCAGCTCAGCAAGAGGACAGGGAAAGAACACTGAAGCTTTCTTT
many	TRBD2	TRBV24-1	TRBJ2-1	CATSVLAGVHNEQFF	TGTGCCACCAGTGTACTAGCGGGAGTCCACAATGAGCAGTTCTTC
many	TRBD1	TRBV29-1	TRBJ2-5	CSSPGQGKTQYF	TGCAGCTCTCCGGGACAGGGAAAGACCCAGTACTTC
many	TRBD2	TRBV7-9	TRBJ2-3	CASSPRGAGGSTDTQYF	TGTGCCAGCAGCCCCCGAGGGGCGGGAGGGAGCACAGATACGCAGTATTTT
few	TRBD1	TRBV11-1	TRBJ2-7	CASAMTGVYEQYF	TGTGCCAGCGCGATGACAGGGGTCTACGAGCAGTACTTC
many	NA	TRBV18	TRBJ1-1	CASSPGKGRNTEAFF	TGTGCCAGCTCACCGGGGAAGGGGCGCAACACTGAAGCTTTCTTT
many	TRBD1	TRBV5-6	TRBJ1-4	CASSSTGQPDEKLFF	TGTGCCAGCAGCTCAACGGGACAGCCGGATGAAAAACTGTTTTTT
many	TRBD2	TRBV29-1	TRBJ2-3	CSGKLAVDTDTQYF	TGCAGCGGCAAACTAGCGGTTGACACAGATACGCAGTATTTT
many	NA	TRBV20-1	TRBJ2-3	CSAAVADTQYF	TGCAGTGCCGCGGTTGCAGATACGCAGTATTTT
many	NA	TRBV5-5	TRBJ1-6	CASRLTGLQNSPLHF	TGTGCCAGCAGACTCACAGGGCTCCAAAATTCACCCCTCCACTTT
many	TRBD2	TRBV18	TRBJ2-2	CASSPLGLAGVSGELFF	TGTGCCAGCTCACCACTCGGACTAGCGGGAGTTTCTGGGGAGCTGTTTTTT
NA	NA	TRBV5-4	TRBJ1-1	CASSLDWGNTEAFF	TGTGCCAGCAGCTTGGATTGGGGGAACACTGAAGCTTTCTTT
NA	NA	TRBV29-1	TRBJ2-7	CSVEVGTYEQYF	TGCAGCGTTGAAGTCGGGACCTACGAGCAGTACTTC
many	NA	TRBV19	TRBJ2-2	CASGRAGELFF	TGTGCCAGTGGTAGGGCCGGGGAGCTGTTTTTT
many	TRBD1	TRBV5-1	TRBJ2-7	CASSSRDRGREQYF	TGCGCCAGCAGCAGCCGGGACAGGGGACGCGAGCAGTACTTC
NA	NA	TRBV7-8	TRBJ1-5	CASSLFTFGGQPNQPQHF	TGTGCCAGCAGCTTATTTACATTTGGAGGACAACCCAATCAGCCCCAGCATTTT
many	NA	TRBV7-2	TRBJ2-1	CASSLGYGTASSYNEQFF	TGTGCCAGCAGCTTAGGATATGGGACGGCAAGCTCCTACAATGAGCAGTTCTTC
many	NA	TRBV29-1	TRBJ2-2	CSVAIGGGSGELFF	TGCAGCGTCGCGATCGGAGGGGGTTCCGGGGAGCTGTTTTTT
few	NA	TRBV28	TRBJ1-6	CASTAGRSPLHF	TGTGCCAGCACAGCTGGGAGGTCACCCCTCCACTTT
many	NA	TRBV18	TRBJ2-7	CASSPMGLRDEQYF	TGTGCCAGCTCACCAATGGGGCTTCGAGACGAGCAGTACTTC
many	NA	TRBV5-1	TRBJ2-7	CASSLGAGTYEQYF	TGCGCCAGCAGCTTGGGCGCAGGGACCTACGAGCAGTACTTC
many	TRBD1	TRBV6-5	TRBJ2-5	CASSAWTGQETQYF	TGTGCCAGCAGTGCCTGGACAGGGCAAGAGACCCAGTACTTC
many	NA	TRBV19	TRBJ2-7	CASSMGVGYEQYF	TGTGCCAGTAGTATGGGCGTAGGCTACGAGCAGTACTTC
many	NA	TRBV2	TRBJ2-7	CASSGGHEQYF	TGTGCCAGCAGTGGGGGCCACGAGCAGTACTTC
NA	NA	TRBV4-3	TRBJ1-1	CASSRTLEGGAFF	TGCGCCAGCAGCCGTACTCTCGAAGGGGGAGCTTTCTTT
many	NA	TRBV29-1	TRBJ1-3	CSVGGAVGNTIYF	TGCAGCGTTGGGGGGGCGGTAGGAAACACCATATATTTT
few	NA	TRBV29-1	TRBJ2-7	CSAEESSYEQYF	TGCAGCGCTGAGGAGAGCTCCTACGAGCAGTACTTC
many	TRBD1	TRBV20-1	TRBJ1-3	CSASPGTGGPGRGNTIYF	TGCAGTGCCAGCCCGGGGACAGGGGGTCCTGGGAGGGGAAACACCATATATTTT
few	NA	TRBV10-3	TRBJ2-2	CATRGTTGELFF	TGTGCCACCCGGGGAACGACCGGGGAGCTGTTTTTT